The clone carrying this T cell receptor (beta chain) was observed a handful of times. Its antigen is still unknown. The CDR3 end lies 3 residues beyond the end of the read and is filled in from the germline J gene. This specimen belongs to a study of T cell clonality in common variable immunodeficiency. TCRdb's table, derived via immunoSEQ multiplex PCR, lists solely in-frame clones and lacks some. The repertoire shows about 60,000 clones, none seen only once; the top ten take 1.5% to 2%. Regarding the study as a whole: In common variable immunodeficiency, TCR beta chains reportedly carried fewer deletions and N-nucleotide insertions.

Most patients and controls had Caucasian heritage. V was cut by 3 bases and J by 0 bases, with 5 bases left in between. Per germline, CDR1 SNHLY and CDR2 FYNNEI. The CDR3 covers 13 residues. The source material was peripheral blood mononuclear cells. J is TRBJ1-2 and V is TRBV2; no firm D call. The sequence derives from a person aged 18 to 75 in good health. Partial CDR3 DNA: TGTGCCAGCAGTGATACAGCTAACTATGGC. Its translation is CASSDTANYG. The full CDR3 protein is CASSDTANYGYTF.